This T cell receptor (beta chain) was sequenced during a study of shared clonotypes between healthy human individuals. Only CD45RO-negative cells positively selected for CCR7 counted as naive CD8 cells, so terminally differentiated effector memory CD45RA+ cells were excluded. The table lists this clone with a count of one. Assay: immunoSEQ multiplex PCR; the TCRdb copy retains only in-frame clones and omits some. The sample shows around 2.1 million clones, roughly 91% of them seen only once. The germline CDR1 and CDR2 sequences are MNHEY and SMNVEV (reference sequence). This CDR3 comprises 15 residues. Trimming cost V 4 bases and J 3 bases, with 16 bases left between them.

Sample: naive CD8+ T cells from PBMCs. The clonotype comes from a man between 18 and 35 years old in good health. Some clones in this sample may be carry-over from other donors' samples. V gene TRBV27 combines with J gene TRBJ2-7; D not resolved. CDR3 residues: CASSSQTPLYYEQYF. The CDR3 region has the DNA TGTGCCAGCAGTTCTCAGACTCCATTATACTACGAGCAGTACTTC.